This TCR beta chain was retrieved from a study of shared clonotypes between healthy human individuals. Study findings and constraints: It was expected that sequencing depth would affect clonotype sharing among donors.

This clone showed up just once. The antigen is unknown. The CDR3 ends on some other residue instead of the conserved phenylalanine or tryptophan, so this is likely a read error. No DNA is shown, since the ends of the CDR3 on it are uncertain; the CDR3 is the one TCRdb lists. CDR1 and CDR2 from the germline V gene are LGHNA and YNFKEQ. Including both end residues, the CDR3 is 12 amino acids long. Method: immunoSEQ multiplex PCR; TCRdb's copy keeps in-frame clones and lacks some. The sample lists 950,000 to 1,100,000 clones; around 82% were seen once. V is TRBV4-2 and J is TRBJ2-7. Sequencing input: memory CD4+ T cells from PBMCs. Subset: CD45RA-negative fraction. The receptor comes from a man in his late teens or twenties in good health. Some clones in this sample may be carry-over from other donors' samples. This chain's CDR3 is CASSQDGTIPVM.